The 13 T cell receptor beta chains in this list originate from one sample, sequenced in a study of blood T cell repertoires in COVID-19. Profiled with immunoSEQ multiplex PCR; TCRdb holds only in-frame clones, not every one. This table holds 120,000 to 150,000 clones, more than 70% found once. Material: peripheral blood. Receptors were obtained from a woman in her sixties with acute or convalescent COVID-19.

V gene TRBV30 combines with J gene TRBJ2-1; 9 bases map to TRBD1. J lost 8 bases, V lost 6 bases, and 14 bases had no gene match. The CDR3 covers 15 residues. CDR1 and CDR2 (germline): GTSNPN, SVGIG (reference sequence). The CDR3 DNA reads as TGTGCCTGCCACCGTGGGGACAGGGTCCAGGATGAGCAGTTCTTC. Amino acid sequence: CACHRGDRVQDEQFF.

In nucleotides, the CDR3 is TGTGCCAGCAGTTTCGGGACAGTCAGCTCTGGGGCCAACGTCCTGACTTTC. Encoded protein: CASSFGTVSSGANVLTF. V usage is TRBV28 and J usage is TRBJ2-6; TRBD1 matches at 7 bases. The germline V gene encodes CDR1 MDHEN and CDR2 SYDVKM. This CDR3 comprises 17 residues. J was trimmed by 0 bases and V by 3 bases; bases with no gene match: 5.

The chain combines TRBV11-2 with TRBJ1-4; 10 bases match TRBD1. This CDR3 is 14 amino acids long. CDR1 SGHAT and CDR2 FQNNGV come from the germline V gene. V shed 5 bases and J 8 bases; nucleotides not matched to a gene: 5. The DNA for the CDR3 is TGTGCCAGCAGCCGGGACAGGGGCTTCGAAAAACTGTTTTTT. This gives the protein CASSRDRGFEKLFF. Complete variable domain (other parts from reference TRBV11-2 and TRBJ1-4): EAGVAQSPRYKIIEKRQSVAFWCNPISGHATLYWYQQILGQGPKLLIQFQNNGVVDDSQLPKDRFSAERLKGVDSTLKIQPAKLEDSAVYLCASSRDRGFEKLFFGSGTQLSVL.

CDR3 in DNA: TGCGCCAGCAGCTTGAGCGGGACAGGGCCTAATGAAAAACTGTTTTTT. Translated: CASSLSGTGPNEKLFF. This chain uses TRBV5-1 with TRBJ1-4, with 9 nucleotides matching TRBD1. Germline lookup yields CDR1 SGHRS and CDR2 YFSETQ. J lost 3 bases, V lost 1 base, and 4 bases had no gene match. This CDR3 spans 16 amino acids.

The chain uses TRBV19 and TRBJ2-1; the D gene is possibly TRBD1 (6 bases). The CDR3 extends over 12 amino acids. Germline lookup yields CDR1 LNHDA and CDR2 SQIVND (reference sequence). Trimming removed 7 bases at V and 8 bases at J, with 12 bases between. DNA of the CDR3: TGTGCCAGTACTGGGGGCGGCTATGAGCAGTTCTTC. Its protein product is CASTGGGYEQFF.

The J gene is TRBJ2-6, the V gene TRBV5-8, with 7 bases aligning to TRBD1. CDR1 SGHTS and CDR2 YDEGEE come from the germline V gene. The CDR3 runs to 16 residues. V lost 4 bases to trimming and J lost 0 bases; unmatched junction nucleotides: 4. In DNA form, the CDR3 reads TGTGCCAGCAGCATGGACAGGTTCTCTGGGGCCAACGTCCTGACTTTC. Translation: CASSMDRFSGANVLTF.

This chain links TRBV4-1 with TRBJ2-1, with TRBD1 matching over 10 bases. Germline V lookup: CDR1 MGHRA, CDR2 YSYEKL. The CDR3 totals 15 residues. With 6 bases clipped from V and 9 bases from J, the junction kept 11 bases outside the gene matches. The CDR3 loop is CASRTGQGISGEQFF. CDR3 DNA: TGCGCCAGCAGAACGGGACAGGGGATTTCTGGTGAGCAGTTCTTC.

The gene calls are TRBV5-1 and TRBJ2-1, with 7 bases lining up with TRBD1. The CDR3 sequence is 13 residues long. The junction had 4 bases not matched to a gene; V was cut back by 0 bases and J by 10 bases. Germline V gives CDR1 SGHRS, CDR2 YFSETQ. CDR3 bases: TGCGCCAGCAGCTTGGAGGGACAGAGCGAGCAGTTCTTC. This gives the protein CASSLEGQSEQFF.

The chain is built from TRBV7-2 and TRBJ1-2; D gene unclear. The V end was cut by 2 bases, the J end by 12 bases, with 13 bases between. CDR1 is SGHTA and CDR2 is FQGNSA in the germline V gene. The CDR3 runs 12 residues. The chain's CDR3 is CASSLQTGVDTF. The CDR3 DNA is TGTGCCAGCAGCTTACAGACCGGGGTGGACACCTTC.

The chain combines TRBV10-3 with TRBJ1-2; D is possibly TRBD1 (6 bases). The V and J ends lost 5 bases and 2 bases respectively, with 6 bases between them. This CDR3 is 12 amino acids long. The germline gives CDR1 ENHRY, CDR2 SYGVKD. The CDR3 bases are TGTGCCATCAGTACAGGGAACTATGGCTACACCTTC. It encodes CAISTGNYGYTF.

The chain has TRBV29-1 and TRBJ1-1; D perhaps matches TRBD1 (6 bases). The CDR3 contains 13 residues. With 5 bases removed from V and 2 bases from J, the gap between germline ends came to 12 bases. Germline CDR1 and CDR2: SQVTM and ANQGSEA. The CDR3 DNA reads TGCAGCGTTAAAGGGACATCAAACACTGAAGCTTTCTTT. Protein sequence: CSVKGTSNTEAFF.

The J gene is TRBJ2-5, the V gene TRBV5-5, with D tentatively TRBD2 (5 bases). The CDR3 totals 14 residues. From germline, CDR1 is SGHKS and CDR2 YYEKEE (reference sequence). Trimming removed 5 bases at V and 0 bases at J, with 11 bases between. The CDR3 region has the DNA TGTGCCAGCAGGGGATCGGGGTACCAAGAGACCCAGTACTTC. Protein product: CASRGSGYQETQYF.

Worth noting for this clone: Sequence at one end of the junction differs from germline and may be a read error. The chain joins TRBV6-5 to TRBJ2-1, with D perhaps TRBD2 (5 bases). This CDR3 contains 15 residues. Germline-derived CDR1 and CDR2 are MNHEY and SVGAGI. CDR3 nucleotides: TGTGCCAGCAGCACTAGTATCTTATCCTTCAATGAGCAGTTCTTC. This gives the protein CASSTSILSFNEQFF.